This TCR beta chain was observed in a study of blood T cell repertoires in COVID-19. Across the study: Some COVID-19 samples were acute and others convalescent; all came from the United States, Italy and Spain. T cells, B-cell-depleted T cells, or PBMCs provided the cDNA or gDNA that served as material.

This clone was observed once. The CDR3 extends over 14 amino acids. Trimming shortened V by 6 bases and J by 6 bases, and 15 bases separated the two germline ends. The V gene's germline CDR1 is SGHTA and CDR2 FQGNSA. Authors' processing steps: By means of reference gene primer amplification, nucleated cell counts were estimated. Clones were sequenced by immunoSEQ multiplex PCR, and TCRdb holds only the in-frame ones, with some missing. V and J calls plus clone size are reproduced from that table; the DNA served to infer D and trimming. Here the sample spans roughly 80,000 clones, around 85% being singletons.

This sequence was found in an elderly man in a cohort sampled during active COVID-19. The specimen sequenced was peripheral blood. The J gene is TRBJ2-4, the V gene TRBV7-2; TRBD2 might be the D (5 bases). CDR3 protein: CASRLPGSSNIQYF. The CDR3 bases are TGTGCCAGCAGACTACCGGGATCCTCAAACATTCAGTACTTC.